A selection of T cell receptor beta chains follows, all from one sample in a study of T cell changes during pregnancy in multiple sclerosis. Clones were sequenced by immunoSEQ multiplex PCR, and TCRdb holds only the in-frame ones, with some missing. The data show 60,000 or so clones, about 94% seen once. Sequences were derived from CD4+ T cells from peripheral blood mononuclear cells, sampled before pregnancy. The receptors derive from a female donor with multiple sclerosis, enrolled in a pregnancy study. Both conserved end residues are part of each CDR3. The order of the fields is J gene, clone size, V gene, D gene, CDR3 DNA, CDR3 protein. A D gene is named only where the DNA matches it firmly. Expanded clones get a size class; other rows say once, few or many, or leave the size out.

j_gene: TRBJ2-1; abundance: .; v_gene: TRBV11-2; d_gene: .; CDR3nt: TGTGCCAGCAGCTACACGCCGGGGAAAAGCGATGAGCAGTTCTTC; CDR3aa: CASSYTPGKSDEQFF
j_gene: TRBJ2-7; abundance: .; v_gene: TRBV9; d_gene: .; CDR3nt: TGTGCCAGCAGCGGCGGGGGCCTCTTC; CDR3aa: CASSGGGLF
j_gene: TRBJ2-5; abundance: .; v_gene: TRBV18; d_gene: .; CDR3nt: TGTGCCAGCTCACCCCTCGAGACCCAGTACTTC; CDR3aa: CASSPLETQYF
j_gene: TRBJ1-3; abundance: .; v_gene: TRBV5-6; d_gene: .; CDR3nt: TGTGCCAGCAGCTTGAACGGAGGCTCTGGAAACACCATATATTTT; CDR3aa: CASSLNGGSGNTIYF
j_gene: TRBJ1-5; abundance: .; v_gene: TRBV10-1; d_gene: .; CDR3nt: TGCGCCCCCTGGGGCCGTTGGCAGATTCATCAGCCCCAGCATTTT; CDR3aa: CAPWGRWQIHQPQHF
j_gene: TRBJ1-5; abundance: .; v_gene: TRBV6-6; d_gene: TRBD1; CDR3nt: TGTGCCAGCAGTCCCGGGACAGTTAATAGCAATCAGCCCCAGCATTTT; CDR3aa: CASSPGTVNSNQPQHF
j_gene: TRBJ1-1; abundance: .; v_gene: TRBV29-1; d_gene: TRBD1; CDR3nt: TGCAGCGTGGGACAGGGGGTATCTGAAGCTTTCTTT; CDR3aa: CSVGQGVSEAFF
j_gene: TRBJ2-1; abundance: .; v_gene: TRBV30; d_gene: TRBD2; CDR3nt: TGTGCCTTGACTAGCGGGAGAGGTAGTGAGCAGTTCTTC; CDR3aa: CALTSGRGSEQFF
j_gene: TRBJ1-3; abundance: .; v_gene: TRBV28; d_gene: TRBD1; CDR3nt: TGTGCCAGCAGTTTACTTACTGGGACAGCCATGGGGTCTGGAAACACCATATATTTT; CDR3aa: CASSLLTGTAMGSGNTIYF
j_gene: TRBJ2-7; abundance: .; v_gene: TRBV10-3; d_gene: TRBD1; CDR3nt: TGTGCCACCGGGACAGGGGGCTTGTACGAGCAGTACTTC; CDR3aa: CATGTGGLYEQYF
j_gene: TRBJ2-3; abundance: .; v_gene: TRBV9; d_gene: .; CDR3nt: TGTGCCAGCAGCGCCGGGAACACAGATACGCAGTATTTT; CDR3aa: CASSAGNTDTQYF
j_gene: TRBJ2-2; abundance: .; v_gene: TRBV11-2; d_gene: .; CDR3nt: TGTGCCAGCAGCTTAGCCGGGACTGGGGAGCTGTTTTTT; CDR3aa: CASSLAGTGELFF
j_gene: TRBJ2-1; abundance: .; v_gene: TRBV6-1; d_gene: TRBD2; CDR3nt: TGTGCCAGCAGTGAAGGGGCTAGCGGGAGTAAGAAGGAGCAGTTCTTC; CDR3aa: CASSEGASGSKKEQFF
j_gene: TRBJ2-3; abundance: .; v_gene: TRBV7-2; d_gene: .; CDR3nt: TGTGCCAGCAGTCAAGGGGGTCCTGGCACAGATACGCAGTATTTT; CDR3aa: CASSQGGPGTDTQYF
j_gene: TRBJ2-7; abundance: .; v_gene: TRBV21-1; d_gene: .; CDR3nt: TGTGCCAGCAAATGTCCGGGACTAGCGAACTACGAGCAGTACTTC; CDR3aa: CASKCPGLANYEQYF
j_gene: TRBJ2-5; abundance: medium-sized; v_gene: TRBV6-5; d_gene: TRBD1; CDR3nt: TGTGCCACTAGGACAGGGGGTTTAGGAGAGACCCAGTACTTC; CDR3aa: CATRTGGLGETQYF
j_gene: TRBJ1-2; abundance: .; v_gene: TRBV5-6; d_gene: .; CDR3nt: TGTGCCAGCAGCTTGGAGCAGGGTAACTATGGCTACACCTTC; CDR3aa: CASSLEQGNYGYTF
j_gene: TRBJ2-7; abundance: .; v_gene: TRBV7-3; d_gene: TRBD2; CDR3nt: TGTGCCAGCAGCTCCAAAGGGGATAGCGGGAGGGACTACGAGCAGTACTTC; CDR3aa: CASSSKGDSGRDYEQYF
j_gene: TRBJ2-2; abundance: .; v_gene: TRBV5-1; d_gene: .; CDR3nt: TGCGCCAGCAGGCCTAGCTTTAGCGGGGAGCTGTTTTTT; CDR3aa: CASRPSFSGELFF
j_gene: TRBJ2-5; abundance: .; v_gene: TRBV5-1; d_gene: TRBD2; CDR3nt: TGCGCCAGCAGCGAACCTAGCGGGAGGGAAGAGACCCAGTACTTC; CDR3aa: CASSEPSGREETQYF
j_gene: TRBJ2-6; abundance: .; v_gene: TRBV6-1; d_gene: TRBD2; CDR3nt: TGTGCCAGCAGTGGACTAGCGGGAACTGGGGCCAACGTCCTGACTTTC; CDR3aa: CASSGLAGTGANVLTF
j_gene: TRBJ2-3; abundance: .; v_gene: TRBV10-2; d_gene: TRBD2; CDR3nt: TGCGCCAGCAGTGTTACTAGCGTTACAGATACGCAGTATTTT; CDR3aa: CASSVTSVTDTQYF
j_gene: TRBJ2-6; abundance: .; v_gene: TRBV19; d_gene: .; CDR3nt: TGTGCCAGTAGTACGGCAGGGTGGGGGGCCAACGTCCTGACTTTC; CDR3aa: CASSTAGWGANVLTF
j_gene: TRBJ2-7; abundance: .; v_gene: TRBV7-9; d_gene: TRBD1; CDR3nt: TGTGCCAGCAGTTTGAAGGGGACAGGGGAGCAGTACTTC; CDR3aa: CASSLKGTGEQYF
j_gene: TRBJ2-6; abundance: .; v_gene: TRBV4-3; d_gene: .; CDR3nt: TGCGCCAGCAGCCAAGATCCCAGGGGCTCTGGGGCCAACGTCCTGACTTTC; CDR3aa: CASSQDPRGSGANVLTF
j_gene: TRBJ2-5; abundance: .; v_gene: TRBV4-3; d_gene: .; CDR3nt: TGCGCCAGCAGCCAAGATAGTTGGTCTCCGGTCGAGACCCAGTACTTC; CDR3aa: CASSQDSWSPVETQYF
j_gene: TRBJ2-7; abundance: .; v_gene: TRBV29-1; d_gene: .; CDR3nt: TGCAGCGTTTGGGCGATTGGGGAGCAGTACTTC; CDR3aa: CSVWAIGEQYF
j_gene: TRBJ2-7; abundance: once; v_gene: TRBV14; d_gene: .; CDR3nt: TGTGCCAGCAGCCATTCAAGGCAGGGTCAGTACTTC; CDR3aa: CASSHSRQGQYF
j_gene: TRBJ2-5; abundance: .; v_gene: TRBV5-5; d_gene: .; CDR3nt: TGTGCCAGCAGCTCCGACTTCGGTAGGGAGACCCAGTACTTC; CDR3aa: CASSSDFGRETQYF
j_gene: TRBJ1-4; abundance: .; v_gene: TRBV14; d_gene: TRBD1; CDR3nt: TGTGCCAGCAGCCGTACGTACAGGGGTCTACCTGAAAAACTGTTTTTT; CDR3aa: CASSRTYRGLPEKLFF
j_gene: TRBJ2-1; abundance: .; v_gene: TRBV2; d_gene: TRBD2; CDR3nt: TGTGCCAGCAGTGTGACTAGCGGGCCGGTGGAGTTCTTC; CDR3aa: CASSVTSGPVEFF
j_gene: TRBJ1-4; abundance: .; v_gene: TRBV25-1; d_gene: .; CDR3nt: TGTGCCAGCAGAGGACAGAGTAATGAAAAACTGTTTTTT; CDR3aa: CASRGQSNEKLFF
j_gene: TRBJ2-5; abundance: .; v_gene: TRBV19; d_gene: .; CDR3nt: TGTGCCAGTAGGAGGCGGGACCAAGAGACCCAGTACTTC; CDR3aa: CASRRRDQETQYF
j_gene: TRBJ1-5; abundance: .; v_gene: TRBV2; d_gene: TRBD1; CDR3nt: TGTGCCAGCAACAGGGGAGTTGGGCAGCCCCAGCATTTT; CDR3aa: CASNRGVGQPQHF
j_gene: TRBJ2-1; abundance: .; v_gene: TRBV7-2; d_gene: TRBD1; CDR3nt: TGTGCCAGCAGCTTATCCTCGGACAGGGGAGAAGAGCAGTTCTTC; CDR3aa: CASSLSSDRGEEQFF
j_gene: TRBJ2-3; abundance: .; v_gene: TRBV13; d_gene: TRBD2; CDR3nt: TGTGCCAGCAGCTTAGGCCTAGCGGGCCGTAGCACAGATACGCAGTATTTT; CDR3aa: CASSLGLAGRSTDTQYF
j_gene: TRBJ2-2; abundance: .; v_gene: TRBV7-3; d_gene: TRBD1; CDR3nt: TGTGCCAGCAGCCCCACACGACAGGGTTCCACCGGGGAGCTGTTTTTT; CDR3aa: CASSPTRQGSTGELFF
j_gene: TRBJ1-1; abundance: once; v_gene: TRBV5-5; d_gene: TRBD1; CDR3nt: TGTGCCAGCAGTTTAGGACAGGGGGCGGGATTGAACACTGAAGCTTTCTTT; CDR3aa: CASSLGQGAGLNTEAFF
j_gene: TRBJ2-1; abundance: .; v_gene: TRBV5-1; d_gene: TRBD2; CDR3nt: TGCGCCACCCAGGGCGGGAGTGAGTCCTACAATGAGCAGTTCTTC; CDR3aa: CATQGGSESYNEQFF
j_gene: TRBJ2-7; abundance: .; v_gene: TRBV6-5; d_gene: .; CDR3nt: TGTGCCAGCAGACCCTCACTTAGGGACACCATTTCGTACTTC; CDR3aa: CASRPSLRDTISYF
j_gene: TRBJ2-7; abundance: .; v_gene: TRBV11-3; d_gene: TRBD1; CDR3nt: TGTGCCAGCAGCGAACGACAGGGGGGTTCTGGGGAGCAGTACTTC; CDR3aa: CASSERQGGSGEQYF
j_gene: TRBJ2-5; abundance: .; v_gene: TRBV28; d_gene: TRBD2; CDR3nt: TGTGCCAGCAGTCCTAGCGGGAGGTCCCAAGAGACCCAGTACTTC; CDR3aa: CASSPSGRSQETQYF
j_gene: TRBJ1-3; abundance: .; v_gene: TRBV19; d_gene: .; CDR3nt: TGTGCCAGTAGTATAAGCGGCTCTCTCGGAAACACCATATATTTT; CDR3aa: CASSISGSLGNTIYF
j_gene: TRBJ1-1; abundance: .; v_gene: TRBV27; d_gene: TRBD1; CDR3nt: TGTGCCAGCAGACAACAGGGGGGGGGCACTGAAGCTTTCTTT; CDR3aa: CASRQQGGGTEAFF
j_gene: TRBJ2-5; abundance: .; v_gene: TRBV18; d_gene: TRBD1; CDR3nt: TGTGCCAGCTCACCGGACAGGGGCGTCGAGACCCAGTACTTC; CDR3aa: CASSPDRGVETQYF
j_gene: TRBJ2-5; abundance: .; v_gene: TRBV9; d_gene: TRBD2; CDR3nt: TGTGCCAGCAGCGTATCAGACGGGAGGGTGGAGACCCAGTACTTC; CDR3aa: CASSVSDGRVETQYF
j_gene: TRBJ1-2; abundance: .; v_gene: TRBV6-5; d_gene: TRBD1; CDR3nt: TGTGCCAGCATCACCGGGACAGGGCTTGGCTACACCTTC; CDR3aa: CASITGTGLGYTF